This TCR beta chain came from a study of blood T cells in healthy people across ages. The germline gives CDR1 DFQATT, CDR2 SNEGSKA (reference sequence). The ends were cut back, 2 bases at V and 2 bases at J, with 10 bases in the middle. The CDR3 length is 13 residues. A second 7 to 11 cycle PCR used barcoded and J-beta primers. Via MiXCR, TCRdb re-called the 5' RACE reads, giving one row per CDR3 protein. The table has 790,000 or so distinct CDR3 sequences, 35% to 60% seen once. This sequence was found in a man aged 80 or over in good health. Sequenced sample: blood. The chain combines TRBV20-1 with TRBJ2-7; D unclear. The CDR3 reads CSARYDLAYEQYF. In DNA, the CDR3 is TGCAGTGCTAGATACGACCTCGCCTACGAGCAGTACTTC.